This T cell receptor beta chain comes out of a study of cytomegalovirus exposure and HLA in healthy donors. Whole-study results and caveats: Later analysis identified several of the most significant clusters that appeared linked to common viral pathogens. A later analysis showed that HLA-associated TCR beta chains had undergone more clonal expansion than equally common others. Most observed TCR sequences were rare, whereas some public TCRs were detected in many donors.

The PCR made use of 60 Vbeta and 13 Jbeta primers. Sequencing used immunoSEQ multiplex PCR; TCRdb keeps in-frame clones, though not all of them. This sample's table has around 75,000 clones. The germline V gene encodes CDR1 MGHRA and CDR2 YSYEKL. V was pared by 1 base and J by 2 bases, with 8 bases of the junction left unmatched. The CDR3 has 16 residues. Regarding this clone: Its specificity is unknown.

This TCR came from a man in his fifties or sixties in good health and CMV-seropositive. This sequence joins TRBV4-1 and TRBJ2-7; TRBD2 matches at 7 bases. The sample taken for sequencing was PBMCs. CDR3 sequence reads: CASSQVGGGFAYEQYF. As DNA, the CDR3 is TGCGCCAGCAGCCAAGTAGGCGGGGGTTTTGCCTACGAGCAGTACTTC.